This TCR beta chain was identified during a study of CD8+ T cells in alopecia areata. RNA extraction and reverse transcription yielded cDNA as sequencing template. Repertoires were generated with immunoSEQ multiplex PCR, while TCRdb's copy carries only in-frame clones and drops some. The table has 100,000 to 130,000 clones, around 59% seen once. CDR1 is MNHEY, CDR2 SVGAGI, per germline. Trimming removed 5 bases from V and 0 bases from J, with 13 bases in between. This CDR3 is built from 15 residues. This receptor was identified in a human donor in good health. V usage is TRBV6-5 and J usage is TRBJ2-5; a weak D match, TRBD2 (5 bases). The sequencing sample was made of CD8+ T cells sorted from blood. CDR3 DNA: TGTGCCAGCAGTCCCTCGAGGGTGCACCAAGAGACCCAGTACTTC. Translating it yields CASSPSRVHQETQYF.